This T cell receptor beta chain comes out of a study of cytomegalovirus exposure and HLA in healthy donors (dated by TCRdb to the late 2010s). Background for the entire study: An earlier analysis of approximately 550 of the donors reported more than 250 Gb of sequence data and some 100 million unique TCR beta sequences from around 200 million T cells. Approximately 330 gigabases of sequencing data and 91 million or so unique TCR sequences made up an early release that covered approximately 650 HLA-typed donors. The genetic ancestry cluster associated with self-reported Caucasian donors included approximately 85% of the roughly 360 genotyped donors. The study aimed to test whether signatures of past pathogen exposure could be identified by cataloging public T cell receptors. The T cell repertoires of several hundred subjects were profiled by immunosequencing and related to cytomegalovirus serostatus. A separate validation cohort of 100 to 150 different subjects was used in addition to the 666-subject first cohort. High-throughput TCR immunosequencing, statistical association of individual TCRs with disease status, and machine learning were combined to predict cytomegalovirus infection status. A later analysis re-analyzed previously published TCR beta repertoires from about 600 donors and added high-resolution HLA genotyping to study TCR occurrence patterns. Rather than drawing on any new phenotypic data, the later analysis identified candidate immune exposures from TCR beta sequences and the way those sequences occurred across donors. To decide whether each TCR beta V gene segment behaved as functional or pseudogenic, an earlier analysis of some 570 of the donors relied on high-throughput TCR beta sequencing. Donor age, sex, ethnicity and CMV serostatus were compiled alongside the repertoire data. A later genetic analysis used genome-wide SNP genotypes for about three fifths of the 666 donors, treating that subset as a discovery cohort. Every discovery cohort repertoire had been produced on one sequencing platform. Class I and class II HLA loci were covered by the typing at four-digit resolution. Typing coverage differed by locus: A, B, C, DRB1 and DQB1 were typed in roughly 620-630 donors, DQA1 in approximately 520, DPA1 in 600 to 610, and DPB1 in roughly 470. Because of strong linkage in the cohort, 5 or 6 DR-DQ haplotypes were treated as single units for association and clustering. Across around 400 genotyped donors of the cohort, an average of approximately 240,000 unique TCR beta nucleotide sequences per donor were sequenced, and 15% to 20% of those sequences were non-productive. The research as a whole found: When HLA alleles, especially DR and DQ, strongly co-occurred, attributing TCR associations to individual alleles was difficult. A later genetic analysis reported fewer N-insertions in productive TCRs among donors in an Asian-associated ancestry cluster than the roughly 700-donor mean. The classifier was reported to diagnose cytomegalovirus status with high specificity and sensitivity in both the original cohort and the validation cohort. Because some donors lacked HLA typing at each locus, the association tests relied only on the typed subset. Correlated functional status among segregating V segments might be attributable to linkage disequilibrium, but an unknown experimental factor could not be ruled out. In this cohort, only TCR beta chains were sequenced, and detectable features were limited by the absence of alpha or paired-chain data. A cluster of highly shared sequence variants was judged likely to be a technical artifact of the sequencing pipeline. Some IMGT-functional V segments, including TRBV6-2 and TRBV6-3, could not be distinguished by the 87-base-pair reads and were therefore excluded. A few of the identified cytomegalovirus-associated TCR beta chains were confirmed in vitro to be specific for cytomegalovirus antigens. The earlier analysis of a few hundred of the donors excluded 15 to 20 rarely observed V segments, including chromosome 9 orphons, because counts were too low. Most TCR sequences were seen in very few donors, while some public TCRs were found in many individuals. In a later genetic analysis, a missense DCLRE1C variant was associated with V-gene and J-gene trimming of TCR beta chains, and the association was replicated in an independent cohort. In the study, roughly 160 TCR beta chains were listed as associated with cytomegalovirus. Several of the top co-occurrence clusters appeared to be linked to parvovirus B19, influenza, CMV and Epstein-Barr virus, according to a later analysis. At a false discovery rate of 0.05, a later analysis linked approximately 18,000 TCR beta sequences to specific HLA alleles. In an earlier analysis of fewer than 750 of the donors, most TCR beta V segments were observed in productive rearrangements about 87% or about 30% of the time, broadly matching IMGT annotations. In a later analysis, the rate of TCR association differed among HLA loci, with DRB1 alleles having the most associated TCRs and HLA-C alleles having the fewest. Most CMV-associated TCR beta chains appeared to be HLA-restricted in a later analysis, and the HLA associations seemed to be driven largely by CMV exposure. In a later analysis, HLA-associated TCR beta chains were found to be more clonally expanded and to have lower generation probabilities than equally common non-associated chains. It was suggested by the authors that the approach could potentially be generalized to other disease states and immunological phenotypes. A further reported finding was that TCR beta sequences accurately predicted the HLA-A and HLA-B alleles for most subjects in the first cohort. For the cohort, immune exposure information was limited to CMV serostatus. Roughly uniform sequencing depth across donors was assumed in presence/absence analyses, although this assumption may not hold.

The library was built by means of the immunoSEQ multiplex PCR assay. A mixture of 60 forward primers for TCR Vbeta segments and 13 reverse primers for TCR Jbeta segments was used in the multiplex PCR. Amplification of the CDR3 region of rearranged TCR beta genes was performed with a multiplex PCR assay on genomic DNA. Amplified TCR beta libraries were sequenced as 87-base-pair reads on the Illumina HiSeq System. Turning to the authors' computational methods: A later analysis counted tens of millions of unique TCR beta chains across the 550 to 700 repertoires, and around 9.9 million of these chains were shared by at least two donors. Raw reads were error-corrected and collapsed into unique sequences by a nearest-neighbor algorithm in which closely related sequences were merged to remove PCR and sequencing errors. Alignment of CDR3 sequences to IMGT reference sequences was used to assign V, D and J gene segments. For a sequence to be retained, at least a six-nucleotide match to both a V gene segment and a J gene segment was required. A rearrangement was called productive if the CDR3 had no stop codons and remained in frame with V and J, and every other rearrangement was called non-productive. CDR3 was defined according to IMGT convention as the region running from the second conserved V-encoded cysteine to the conserved J-encoded phenylalanine. In an earlier analysis of more than 550 of the donors, sequences lacking an unambiguous match to a single V gene segment were excluded. In an earlier analysis of a few hundred of the donors, a V segment was called functional when productive rearrangements were above 56.7%, and segregating when the standard deviation between donors exceeded 5%. A statistical classification framework was built to diagnose cytomegalovirus status from the catalog of TCR beta chain sequences. In a later analysis, V and J genes were assigned by comparing TCR nucleotide sequences against IMGT/GENE-DB human TR gene sequences. A later analysis assigned CDR3 sequences and most-parsimonious VDJ recombination scenarios with the TCRdist pipeline. A later analysis defined each TCR beta chain by its CDR3 amino acid sequence plus V-gene family, and excluded reads lacking a unique V-gene family. As a way to deal with suspected cross-contamination and a sequencing artifact, a later analysis dropped hundreds of nucleotide sequences that were highly shared and had low generation probability. In a later analysis, a clonal expansion index was calculated for each public chain from normalized within-repertoire ranks of inferred template counts. In a later analysis, generation probabilities were computed with a VDJ recombination model fitted to out-of-frame rearrangements, and the resulting probabilities were checked against IGoR. In a later analysis, TCR-TCR, TCR-HLA and TCR-CMV co-occurrence was scored with hypergeometric tests, and a repertoire-size bias correction was applied to TCR pairs. In a later analysis, false discovery rates were estimated by permuting HLA or CMV assignments 20 times. In a later analysis, co-occurring TCRs were grouped using DBSCAN, with TCRdist sequence similarity added in when clustering inside HLA-allele-positive subsets. For co-occurrence clustering, repertoires with fewer than 30,000 or more than 120,000 public chains were excluded, along with five repertoires with anomalous nucleotide sharing. Held by TCRdb, this immuneACCESS table contains in-frame sequences only and omits some clones. Under half of the omission traces to an unresolved V gene where checked; the cause of the rest is unknown. V and J calls and clone size are given by that table; D and trimming were obtained from the DNA. This sample holds 100,000 to 150,000 clones; about 73% were observed only once. About 2.6% of the sample goes to the ten largest clones.

Measured from the cysteine to the phenylalanine, the CDR3 is 15 residues long. Only the CDR3 region is kept as DNA, spanning 45 bases read in frame from base 1. V is pared back by 4 bases and J by 1 base, with 16 bases lying between the germline termini. The germline V gene (reference sequence) yields GTSNPN for CDR1 and SVGIG for CDR2. The cohort comprised 550 to 700 healthy bone marrow donors. At the time of sampling, all cohort members were nominally healthy, though unrecorded immune exposures were likely present. Of the 700 or so cohort members, 250 to 300 had a positive CMV serostatus and about 400 had a negative one, while no CMV serostatus was recorded for the donor. A peripheral blood sample was collected from each donor, and TCR beta sequencing was performed on peripheral blood mononuclear cells. Genomic DNA was extracted from the blood cell samples with the Qiagen DNeasy Blood Extraction Kit.

Remarks on this clone: What antigen it recognizes has not been identified. The sample holds no much larger clone one base away, and base qualities are not on file.

The receptor comes from a human donor in good health. The source material was PBMCs. The V and J genes are TRBV30 and TRBJ2-5; TRBD2 is a weak D gene call, 6 bases matching. DNA sequence: TGTGCCTGGATTAATCATCTAGCGTCCCAAGAGACCCAGTACTTC. Translated, it reads CAWINHLASQETQYF.